The sequence of this T cell receptor (beta chain) was determined in a study of lymphopenia after photon versus proton radiotherapy. Study conclusions and caveats: Oligoclonal CD8+ Temra expansion after nadir drove photon patients' diversity drop. Photon-treated patients lost naive T cells and TCR diversity; proton-treated stayed stable.

This clone has a single count. The antigen is undetermined. Only in-frame clones appear in the TCRdb table, and some are missing; sequencing was by immunoSEQ multiplex PCR. This table has about 26,000 clones, 75% to 90% appearing once. The origin of this receptor is a man aged 30-40 years with gastric cancer. This sample comprised peripheral blood, obtained from a patient treated with photon-based radiotherapy.

Here the CDR3 DNA reads TGCGCCAGCAGCTTCGTGTCCCAGACAGGAAAGTTACTCGGTGAGCAGTTCTTC. Protein: CASSFVSQTGKLLGEQFF. J is TRBJ2-1 and V is TRBV5-1, with D perhaps TRBD1 (6 bases). The germline V and J ends were trimmed by 2 bases and 9 bases, with 27 bases remaining between them. Germline CDR1 is SGHRS and CDR2 is YFSETQ. The length of the CDR3 is 18 residues.